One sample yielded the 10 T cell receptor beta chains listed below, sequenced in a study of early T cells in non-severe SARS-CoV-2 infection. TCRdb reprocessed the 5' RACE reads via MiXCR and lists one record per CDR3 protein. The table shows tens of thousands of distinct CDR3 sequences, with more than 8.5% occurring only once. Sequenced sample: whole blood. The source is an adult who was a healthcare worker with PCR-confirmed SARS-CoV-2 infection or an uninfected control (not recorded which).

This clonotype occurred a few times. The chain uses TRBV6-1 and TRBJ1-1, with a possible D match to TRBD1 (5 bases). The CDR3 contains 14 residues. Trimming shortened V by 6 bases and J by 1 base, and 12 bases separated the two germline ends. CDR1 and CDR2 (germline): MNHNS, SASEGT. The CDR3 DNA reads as TGTGCCAGCAGCCGCAGAACAGGGAACACTGAAGCTTTCTTT. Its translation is CASSRRTGNTEAFF.

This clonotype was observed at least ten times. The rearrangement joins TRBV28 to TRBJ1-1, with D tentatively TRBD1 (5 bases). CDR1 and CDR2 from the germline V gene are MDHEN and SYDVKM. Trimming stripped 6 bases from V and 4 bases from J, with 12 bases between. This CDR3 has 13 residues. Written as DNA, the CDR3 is TGTGCCAGCAGAGCTCCGGGACGCACTGAAGCTTTCTTT. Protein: CASRAPGRTEAFF.

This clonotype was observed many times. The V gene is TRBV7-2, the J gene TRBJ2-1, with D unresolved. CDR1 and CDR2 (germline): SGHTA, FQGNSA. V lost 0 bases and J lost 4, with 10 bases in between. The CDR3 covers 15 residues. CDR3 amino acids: CASSLAPGKYNEQFF. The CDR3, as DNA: TGTGCCAGCAGCTTAGCGCCTGGGAAATACAATGAGCAGTTCTTC.

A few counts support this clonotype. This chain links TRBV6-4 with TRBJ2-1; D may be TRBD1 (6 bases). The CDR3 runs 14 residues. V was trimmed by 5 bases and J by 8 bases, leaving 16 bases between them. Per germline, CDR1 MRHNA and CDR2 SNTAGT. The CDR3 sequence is CASSKDSVVDEQFF. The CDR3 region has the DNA TGTGCCAGCAGTAAGGACAGCGTGGTCGATGAGCAGTTCTTC.

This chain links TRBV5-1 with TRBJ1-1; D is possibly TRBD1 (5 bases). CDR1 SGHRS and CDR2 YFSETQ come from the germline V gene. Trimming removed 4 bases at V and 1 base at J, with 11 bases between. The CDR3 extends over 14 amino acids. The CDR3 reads CASSLGRTNTEAFF. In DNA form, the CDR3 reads TGCGCCAGCAGCCTGGGACGGACGAACACTGAAGCTTTCTTT.

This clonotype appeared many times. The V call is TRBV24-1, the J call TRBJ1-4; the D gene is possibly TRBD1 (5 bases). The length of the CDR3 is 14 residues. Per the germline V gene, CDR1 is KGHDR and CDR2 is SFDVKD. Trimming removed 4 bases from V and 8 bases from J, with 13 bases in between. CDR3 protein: CATSEPGPIEKLFF. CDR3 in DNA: TGTGCCACCAGTGAACCGGGACCGATCGAAAAACTGTTTTTT.

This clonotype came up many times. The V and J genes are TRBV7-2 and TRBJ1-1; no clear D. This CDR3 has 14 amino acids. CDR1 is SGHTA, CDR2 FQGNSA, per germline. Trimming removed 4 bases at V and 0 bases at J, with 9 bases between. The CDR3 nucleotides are TGTGCCAGCAGCTCTGGACTTCTGAACACTGAAGCTTTCTTT. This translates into CASSSGLLNTEAFF.

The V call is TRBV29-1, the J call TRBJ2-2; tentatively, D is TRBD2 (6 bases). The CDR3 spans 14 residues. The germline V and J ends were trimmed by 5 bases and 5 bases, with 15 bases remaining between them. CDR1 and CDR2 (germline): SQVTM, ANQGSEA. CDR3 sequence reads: CSVRRNAGTGELFF. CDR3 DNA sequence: TGCAGCGTTCGACGCAACGCGGGGACCGGGGAGCTGTTTTTT.

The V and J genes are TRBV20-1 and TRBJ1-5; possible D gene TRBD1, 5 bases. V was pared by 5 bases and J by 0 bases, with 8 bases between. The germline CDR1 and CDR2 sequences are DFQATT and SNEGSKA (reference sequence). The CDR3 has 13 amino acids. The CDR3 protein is CSAGGLSNQPQHF. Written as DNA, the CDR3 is TGCAGTGCTGGGGGTCTTAGCAATCAGCCCCAGCATTTT.

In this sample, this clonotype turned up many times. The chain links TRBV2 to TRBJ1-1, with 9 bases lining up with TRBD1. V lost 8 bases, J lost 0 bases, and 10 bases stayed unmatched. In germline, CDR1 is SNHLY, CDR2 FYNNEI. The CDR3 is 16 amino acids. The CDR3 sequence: CASGGQGRSMNTEAFF. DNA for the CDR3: TGTGCCAGCGGGGGACAGGGACGATCCATGAACACTGAAGCTTTCTTT.